These 30 T cell receptor beta chains were all obtained from the same sample, sequenced in a study of PD-1 blockade in classical Hodgkin lymphoma. Time point: cycle 4 day 1 (C4D1), after 6 weeks of nivolumab. Every patient was affected by relapse after autologous stem cell transplantation, while exposure to brentuximab vedotin was not uniform. Magnetic negative selection was used to purify CD4+ T cells from thawed PBMCs. Method: immunoSEQ multiplex PCR; TCRdb's copy keeps in-frame clones and lacks some. The table includes around 30,000 clones, approximately 90% detected once. The sequenced sample was CD4+ T cells from blood, obtained before the fourth cycle of nivolumab. The receptors originated from a human donor with classical Hodgkin lymphoma.

The chain has TRBV5-1 and TRBJ2-3; D may correspond to TRBD1 or TRBD2 (5 bases each). The V end was cut by 5 bases, the J end by 3 bases, with 10 bases between. Looked up from germline, CDR1 is SGHRS and CDR2 is YFSETQ. The length of the CDR3 is 13 residues. The CDR3 nucleotides read TGCGCCAGCAGTCTTGGGGGAACAGATACGCAGTATTTT. Translating gives CASSLGGTDTQYF.

This chain links TRBV28 with TRBJ2-2, with unresolved D. This CDR3 is 13 amino acids long. Germline values: CDR1 MDHEN, CDR2 SYDVKM. The ends were cut back, 3 bases at V and 3 bases at J, with 5 bases in the middle. The CDR3 reads CASSLIHTGELFF. Here the CDR3 DNA reads TGTGCCAGCAGTTTGATTCACACCGGGGAGCTGTTTTTT.

A single count supports this clone. The chain uses TRBV28 and TRBJ1-2; 7 bases are a match to TRBD1. CDR3 length: 14 residues. The J segment lost 2 bases and the V segment lost 6 bases, leaving 6 bases of the junction unmatched. Germline V gene lookup returns CDR1 MDHEN and CDR2 SYDVKM. CDR3 protein: CASSRQGTNYGYTF. The CDR3 DNA reads as TGTGCCAGCAGCCGACAGGGAACCAACTATGGCTACACCTTC.

This chain uses TRBV19 with TRBJ1-1, with D possibly matching TRBD1 (5 bases). Germline CDR1 LNHDA, CDR2 SQIVND (reference sequence). The CDR3 totals 14 residues. V lost 11 bases, J lost 5 bases, and 21 bases lay in between. The CDR3 nucleotides read TGTGCCTCTCGTATATGGCAGGGTGGAACTGAAGCTTTCTTT. Translated, it gives CASRIWQGGTEAFF.

This chain links TRBV27 with TRBJ2-7; D gene unclear. Trimming pared 3 bases from V and 0 bases from J, leaving 6 bases between. The CDR3 runs 13 residues. In germline, CDR1 is MNHEY, CDR2 SMNVEV (reference sequence). CDR3 residues: CASSFSSSYEQYF. The CDR3 DNA follows: TGTGCCAGCAGTTTCAGTAGCTCCTACGAGCAGTACTTC.

The rearrangement uses TRBV5-1 and TRBJ1-2, with D unresolved. The V gene lost 2 bases and the J gene lost 7 bases, with 27 bases spanning the gap. CDR3 size: 18 residues. In germline, CDR1 is SGHRS, CDR2 YFSETQ. The CDR3 here is CASSLTLRTAAGFLGYTF. CDR3 nucleotides: TGCGCCAGCAGCTTAACTTTAAGGACGGCGGCGGGTTTTCTTGGCTACACCTTC.

V gene TRBV7-3 combines with J gene TRBJ2-5; unclear D gene. The CDR3 has 12 residues. Trimming removed 4 bases at V and 5 bases at J, with 8 bases between. The V gene's germline CDR1 is SGHTA and CDR2 FQGTGA. CDR3 region: CASSSGHETQYF. CDR3 bases: TGTGCCAGCAGCTCCGGCCACGAGACCCAGTACTTC.

V is TRBV5-4 and J is TRBJ2-1; 7 nucleotides match TRBD2. This CDR3 is 15 amino acids long. The germline V gene has CDR1 SGHNT and CDR2 YYREEE (reference sequence). V lost 4 bases to trimming and J lost 2 bases; unmatched junction nucleotides: 6. The chain's CDR3 is CASSVLAFAYNEQFF. DNA for the CDR3: TGTGCCAGCAGCGTACTAGCGTTCGCCTACAATGAGCAGTTCTTC.

The rearrangement uses TRBV7-9 and TRBJ2-5, with 7 bases identical to TRBD1. Germline loops: CDR1 SEHNR, CDR2 FQNEAQ (reference sequence). Trimming cost V 5 bases and J 0 bases; bases outside gene matches: 9. The CDR3 covers 16 residues. The CDR3 DNA reads TGTGCCAGCAGCCCGTTTGGACAGGCAAACCAAGAGACCCAGTACTTC. Protein product: CASSPFGQANQETQYF.

The chain employs TRBV7-6 and TRBJ2-1; D unclear. The CDR3 covers 17 residues. CDR1 and CDR2 from the germline V gene are SGHVS and FNYEAQ. Trimming took 5 bases from V and 1 from J, leaving 18 bases between them. The CDR3 is CASSPRVPAASYNEQFF. CDR3 sequence (DNA): TGTGCCAGCAGCCCCCGGGTCCCCGCGGCATCCTACAATGAGCAGTTCTTC.

The rearrangement joins TRBV29-1 to TRBJ2-3; 10 bases map to TRBD1. Trimming removed 6 bases from V and 5 bases from J; junction bases left unmatched: 2. Germline V gene lookup returns CDR1 SQVTM and CDR2 ANQGSEA. The CDR3 spans 12 residues. The CDR3 loop is CSVDRGGDTQYF. In nucleotides, the CDR3 is TGCAGCGTGGACAGGGGGGGAGATACGCAGTATTTT.

This chain uses TRBV15 with TRBJ2-1; D is unclear. Germline CDR1 is LNHNV and CDR2 is YYDKDF (reference sequence). The CDR3 has 13 residues. V dropped 0 bases and J dropped 6 bases, with 6 bases sitting between them. The CDR3 nucleotides are TGTGCCACCAGCAGAGATCCAGTCAATGAGCAGTTCTTC. Its protein product is CATSRDPVNEQFF.

The V call is TRBV5-1, the J call TRBJ2-7; TRBD1 aligns across 8 bases. Germline-derived CDR1 and CDR2 are SGHRS and YFSETQ. The CDR3 sequence is 15 residues long. V shed 0 bases and J 2 bases; nucleotides not matched to a gene: 4. CDR3 residues: CASSLVLDRAYEQYF. As DNA, the CDR3 is TGCGCCAGCAGCTTGGTTCTGGACAGGGCCTACGAGCAGTACTTC.

The genes are TRBV15 and TRBJ1-2; D call uncertain. Germline V gene data show CDR1 as LNHNV and CDR2 as YYDKDF (reference sequence). The CDR3 runs to 14 residues. Trimming stripped 2 bases from V and 4 bases from J, with 11 bases between. This chain's CDR3 is CATSRSQRRYGYTF. The CDR3 DNA reads as TGTGCCACCAGCAGATCTCAACGGCGCTATGGCTACACCTTC.

The V gene is TRBV19, the J gene TRBJ1-2; tentatively, D is TRBD1 (6 bases). CDR1 and CDR2 (germline): LNHDA, SQIVND (reference sequence). Trimming removed 5 bases from V and 4 bases from J, with 14 bases in between. This CDR3 has 14 amino acids. CDR3 in amino acids: CASSDWGLPYGYTF. The CDR3 nucleotides are TGTGCCAGTAGTGACTGGGGGCTGCCCTATGGCTACACCTTC.

The rearrangement uses TRBV13 and TRBJ1-1; D unresolved. CDR1 and CDR2 from the germline V gene are PRHDT and FYEKMQ (reference sequence). Trimming removed 1 base from V and 1 base from J, with 7 bases in between. The CDR3 totals 14 residues. CDR3 sequence: CASSLDGSNTEAFF. In DNA, the CDR3 is TGTGCCAGCAGCTTAGACGGTTCGAACACTGAAGCTTTCTTT.

This chain uses TRBV11-2 with TRBJ2-3; no firm D call. Germline CDR1 reads SGHAT; CDR2 reads FQNNGV. V dropped 5 bases and J dropped 2 bases, with 5 bases sitting between them. The CDR3 loop spans 12 amino acids. The CDR3, as DNA: TGTGCCAGCAGCCATTACACAGATACGCAGTATTTT. This gives the protein CASSHYTDTQYF.

The gene calls are TRBV6-7 and TRBJ1-1, with D possibly being TRBD1 (5 bases). TRBV6-7 is identified as an open reading frame with a role that is uncertain. Trimming took off 2 bases at V and 10 bases at J, with 14 bases between the two ends. The CDR3 runs to 13 residues. As DNA, the CDR3 is TGTGCCAGCAGTTACGTCGGGCACAGGAGAGCTTTCTTT. This encodes CASSYVGHRRAFF.

The genes are TRBV11-3 and TRBJ2-3; no firm D call. V was cut by 5 bases and J by 0 bases, with 9 bases left in between. CDR3 size: 14 residues. CDR1 SGHNT and CDR2 YENEEA come from the germline V gene. The CDR3 is CASSPDGSTDTQYF. DNA for the CDR3: TGTGCCAGCAGCCCGGACGGGAGCACAGATACGCAGTATTTT.

V gene TRBV12-5 combines with J gene TRBJ1-1; 8 bases map to TRBD1. V was pared by 6 bases and J by 8 bases, with 5 bases of the junction left unmatched. The CDR3 consists of 12 residues. Germline loops: CDR1 LGHNT, CDR2 FRNRAP. CDR3 nucleotide sequence: TGTGCTAGTGGCCTGGGGGACAGGGAAGCTTTCTTT. Translating gives CASGLGDREAFF.

This clone came up once. This chain links TRBV11-2 with TRBJ1-2; unclear D gene. Trimming pared 7 bases from V and 4 bases from J, leaving 16 bases between. The CDR3 spans 14 residues. Per the germline V gene, CDR1 is SGHAT and CDR2 is FQNNGV. The CDR3: CASTSRANRYGYTF. The DNA for the CDR3 is TGTGCCAGCACCTCTCGGGCAAATCGCTATGGCTACACCTTC.

The V call is TRBV29-1, the J call TRBJ1-1; 8 bases fit TRBD1. The V gene end was trimmed by 3 bases and the J gene end by 3 bases; junction bases not matched to a gene: 6. This CDR3 is built from 14 residues. CDR1 and CDR2 (germline): SQVTM, ANQGSEA. CDR3 bases: TGCAGCGTTGAGGGGACAGGTGGCGACACTGAAGCTTTCTTT. This gives the protein CSVEGTGGDTEAFF.

Only a few counts were recorded for this clone. V usage is TRBV5-1 and J usage is TRBJ2-2; 12 nucleotides match TRBD2. The germline CDR1 and CDR2 sequences are SGHRS and YFSETQ. The CDR3 loop spans 18 amino acids. The ends lost 4 bases at V and 6 bases at J; junction bases unmatched: 13. CDR3: CASSPHGLAGGLAGELFF. CDR3 sequence (DNA): TGCGCCAGCAGCCCCCATGGGCTAGCGGGAGGGCTGGCCGGGGAGCTGTTTTTT. Full variable domain (outside the CDR3, taken from reference TRBV5-1 and TRBJ2-2): KAGVTQTPRYLIKTRGQQVTLSCSPISGHRSVSWYQQTPGQGLQFLFEYFSETQRNKGNFPGRFSGRQFSNSRSEMNVSTLELGDSALYLCASSPHGLAGGLAGELFFGEGSRLTVL.

This clone showed up just once. The chain uses TRBV19 and TRBJ1-1; D may be TRBD1 (5 bases). This CDR3 is 14 amino acids long. V lost 6 bases, J lost 4 bases, and 15 bases lay in between. The germline CDR1 and CDR2 sequences are LNHDA and SQIVND (reference sequence). Here the CDR3 DNA reads TGTGCCAGTAGGTGGGACGCCGAGGGCACTGAAGCTTTCTTT. Translation gives CASRWDAEGTEAFF.

The chain couples TRBV5-4 to TRBJ2-7, with TRBD2 as a possible D gene (6 bases). Trimming shortened V by 3 bases and J by 0 bases, and 10 bases separated the two germline ends. This CDR3 is built from 14 residues. Germline assignment: CDR1 SGHNT and CDR2 YYREEE (reference sequence). Here the CDR3 reads CASSSMGGSYEQYF. The CDR3 coding sequence is TGTGCCAGCAGCTCCATGGGGGGCTCCTACGAGCAGTACTTC.

The chain employs TRBV27 and TRBJ2-7; 7 nucleotides align to TRBD2. The CDR3 has 16 amino acids. CDR1 is MNHEY, CDR2 SMNVEV, per germline (reference sequence). The ends lost 7 bases at V and 0 bases at J; junction bases unmatched: 12. CDR3 loop: CASTLGISGHSYEQYF. Here the CDR3 DNA reads TGTGCCAGCACCCTAGGGATTAGCGGGCACTCCTACGAGCAGTACTTC.

The rearrangement uses TRBV27 and TRBJ1-1, with D uncertain. V shed 4 bases and J shed 3 bases, with 18 bases lying between them. CDR1 is MNHEY, CDR2 SMNVEV, per germline (reference sequence). CDR3 length equals 16 residues. CDR3 sequence: CASSSRYTGRDTEAFF. The CDR3 DNA follows: TGTGCCAGCAGTTCCCGATACACGGGTCGTGACACTGAAGCTTTCTTT.

This clone has just one count. The genes are TRBV19 and TRBJ1-2; weak D call: TRBD1 (6 bases). This CDR3 spans 14 amino acids. The V end lost 5 bases, the J end lost 0 bases, and 10 bases lay between the germline ends. Germline loops: CDR1 LNHDA, CDR2 SQIVND (reference sequence). CDR3 in DNA: TGTGCCAGTAGTCTACAGGGTTCTAACTATGGCTACACCTTC. Amino acids: CASSLQGSNYGYTF.

The chain joins TRBV11-2 to TRBJ2-5; the match to TRBD1 covers 12 bases. V shed 5 bases and J 5 bases; nucleotides not matched to a gene: 9. The CDR3 has 16 residues. Per germline, CDR1 SGHAT and CDR2 FQNNGV. The CDR3 is CASSNPGTGGEETQYF. The CDR3 nucleotides read TGTGCCAGCAGCAACCCCGGGACAGGGGGCGAGGAGACCCAGTACTTC.

The rearrangement joins TRBV30 to TRBJ2-3; the D gene is possibly TRBD1 (5 bases). The germline V gene encodes CDR1 GTSNPN and CDR2 SVGIG (reference sequence). V lost 4 bases, J lost 9 bases, and 17 bases lay in between. This CDR3 contains 13 residues. As DNA, the CDR3 is TGTGCCTGGATTAGTACAAATTCAGGGACGCAGTATTTT. It codes for CAWISTNSGTQYF.